This T cell receptor beta chain was found in a study of high-grade serous ovarian cancer treatment subgroups (dated by TCRdb to 2020 to 2022). Background for the entire study: A mean of about 14,000 reads and 7,494 unique TCR beta rearrangements per sample was generated by sequencing. TCR beta repertoires were profiled in patients with high-grade serous ovarian cancer who were grouped, under a laparoscopic triage algorithm, by complete gross resection or by neoadjuvant chemotherapy response. The 30-patient cohort included approximately ten patients with no residual disease after primary surgery (R0), approximately ten excellent NACT responders, and approximately ten poor NACT responders. One primary tumor sample and two metastatic tumor samples were contributed by each patient, so that about a hundred samples were obtained in total. Broad study findings and their caveats: Repertoire similarity between tumors from the same patient ranged from about 0.1 to 0.8, while tumors from different patients showed almost no similarity. Neoantigen level correlated positively with TCR clonal relatedness, and copy number variation and mutation load from whole-genome sequencing showed a positive trend with TCR clonal relatedness. TCR repertoire analyses focused on CDR3; CDR1 and CDR2 were not analyzed. Spatial information was not captured by bulk tumor TCR sequencing, so insight into HGSC tumor complexity and diversity was limited.

Note on this clone: Its antigen has not been determined. Base qualities are not provided; no much larger clone lies one nucleotide away.

High-throughput TCR profiling via ImmunoSEQ was performed on the 100 or so tumor samples. Turning to the authors' computational methods: Richness (unique productive sequences), clonality, evenness and relatedness were included as repertoire diversity metrics, and similarity between samples was assessed with the Bhattacharyya coefficient. A sensitivity analysis that removed TCRs with fewer than two reads produced consistent conclusions. TCRdb holds this immuneACCESS table with in-frame rearrangements only. Some clones are missing; in checked studies, unresolved V genes explain under half, and the rest has no known cause. Clone size and the V and J calls come from that table; the DNA yielded D and trimming. The sample table holds under 3,000 clones, of which roughly 82% were seen once. Approximately 8.2% of the sample rests with the top ten. Inclusive of the bounding cysteine and phenylalanine, the CDR3 is 16 residues long. Only the CDR3 portion is preserved as DNA: 48 bases, with reading frame beginning at the first base. From the germline V gene (reference sequence), CDR1 is MNHEY and CDR2 is SMNVEV. Germline trimming amounts to 6 bases on V and 4 bases on J, with 8 as the count of junction bases outside the gene matches.

Tumor samples were collected prior to definitive surgery or chemotherapy. Genomic DNA was extracted by the MD Anderson Biospecimen Extraction Resource, and TCR sequencing was done by the MD Anderson Cancer Genomics Laboratory. The TCR originated in a human donor with high-grade serous ovarian cancer. The material sequenced was tumor tissue. This receptor chain uses TRBV27 and TRBJ2-3, and 12 junction bases match TRBD2. The CDR3 protein sequence reads: CASSSGLAGSPDTQYF. The DNA sequence reads TGTGCCAGCAGCTCCGGACTAGCGGGATCCCCAGATACGCAGTATTTT.